This entry concerns a single T cell receptor beta chain. Its antigen is still unknown. Base qualities are not at hand, and no much larger clone is one base apart. The sample belongs to a study of beta chain features in type 1 diabetes (dated by TCRdb to the late 2010s). Turning to the overall study: No differences in mean age, gender distribution, total cell number or subset yield were found between patients and healthy donors. In the study, TCRB repertoires of sorted circulating CD4+ T cell subsets from recently diagnosed type 1 diabetes patients were compared with those of matched healthy donors. Naive and central memory subsets were obtained from all 30 or so donors, but regulatory and stem cell-like memory subsets were isolated from only 8 patients and roughly 8 healthy donors. A total of around 110,000,000 sorted cells were examined across all samples, and RNA yield correlated strongly with the number of cells per subset. Here is what the overall study found, with its caveats: At VDJ recombination sites, type 1 diabetes patients had fewer insertions and more deleted nucleotides, which implies abnormalities in thymic rearrangement. Naive, central memory and regulatory TCRB repertoires appeared to be more alike among patients than among healthy donors. A moderate but significant shortening of TCRB CDR3 length was observed in type 1 diabetes patients in all four CD4+ subsets. Because small numbers of individuals were included in the HLA sub-analyses, any influence of HLA type on TCRB rearrangement was left unresolved. Because cDNA was sequenced instead of genomic DNA, activated cells with high expression could be over-represented, although the groups did not differ in activation or CD3 levels. Shorter templates might have been favored by PCR, but patient and control samples were amplified and corrected together, so both groups would have been affected equally by any skew.

V is cut back by 6 bases and J by 8 bases, with 8 bases in the junction unmatched. CDR1 and CDR2 are read off the germline V gene as SGHRS and YFSETQ. The CDR3 contains 13 residues, cysteine and phenylalanine counted. Kept here is only the CDR3 DNA, which spans 39 bases and is read in frame from base 1. The entire amount of isolated RNA was reverse transcribed using the High Capacity cDNA Reverse Transcription Kit, so the sequenced TCRB transcripts were expressed ones. Deep immunoSEQ sequencing was performed on naive, central memory and regulatory T cell samples, with an average of about 3.6 million total reads per sample. Sorted cells were lysed in RLT buffer and RNA was extracted with DNase-treated RNeasy Micro or Mini kits, depending on cell number. Each cell subset was processed separately to prevent cross-contamination, with patient and healthy donor samples processed together. Using the immunoSEQ multiplex PCR, TCRB sequences were amplified from cDNA into 87-bp fragments spanning the CDR3 region. Sequencing of the amplicons was performed on the Illumina HiSeq platform. In the source study's methods: PCR bias was corrected computationally using synthetic template baselines, and reads within Hamming distance 2 were collapsed, with unmergeable singletons discarded. Reads were aligned against IMGT to assign V, D and J genes, CDR3 length and insertions or deletions at six rearrangement sites. Within each subset, clonotype counts were normalized to the number of sorted cells before true diversity and Gini coefficients were calculated with the tcR R package. The overlap coefficient, calculated on TCRB nucleotide sequences, was used to quantify repertoire sharing. Out-of-frame TCRB sequences from naive cells were analyzed to stand in for the pre-selection repertoire. TCRdb retrieved this table from immuneACCESS and kept in-frame rearrangements only. Not all clones are present; in checked studies, unresolved V genes account for under half, and no reason is known for the remainder. D and trimming were read from the DNA, whereas the V and J calls and clone size are those reported in that table. The sample includes hundreds of thousands of clones, with 9.5% to 13% observed a single time. The ten largest clones add up to around 0.017% of the sample.

A single peripheral blood draw of 90 to 150 mL on average was collected from each donor into heparinised tubes. A BD FACSAria II and a panel including CD45RO, CCR7, CD25, CD127, CD95 and CD27 were used to sort naive, central memory, regulatory and stem cell-like memory CD4+ T cells. Every sorted population had a purity above 95%. PBMCs were isolated immediately by Lymphoprep density gradient centrifugation and stained directly without culture. Samples were stained and sorted in pairs, with one healthy donor and one patient per experiment, so that batch effects were minimized. Material for sequencing was naive CD4+ T cells from blood. In light of the paper, this sample's cell subset or site label describes: true naive CD4+ T cells. The rearranged segments are TRBV5-1 and TRBJ2-1; 7 junctional bases match TRBD1. The sequence came from a man younger than 40 with type 1 diabetes. The CDR3 sequence is CASKPQGNDEQFF. The nucleotide sequence reads TGCGCCAGCAAACCACAGGGGAACGATGAGCAGTTCTTC.